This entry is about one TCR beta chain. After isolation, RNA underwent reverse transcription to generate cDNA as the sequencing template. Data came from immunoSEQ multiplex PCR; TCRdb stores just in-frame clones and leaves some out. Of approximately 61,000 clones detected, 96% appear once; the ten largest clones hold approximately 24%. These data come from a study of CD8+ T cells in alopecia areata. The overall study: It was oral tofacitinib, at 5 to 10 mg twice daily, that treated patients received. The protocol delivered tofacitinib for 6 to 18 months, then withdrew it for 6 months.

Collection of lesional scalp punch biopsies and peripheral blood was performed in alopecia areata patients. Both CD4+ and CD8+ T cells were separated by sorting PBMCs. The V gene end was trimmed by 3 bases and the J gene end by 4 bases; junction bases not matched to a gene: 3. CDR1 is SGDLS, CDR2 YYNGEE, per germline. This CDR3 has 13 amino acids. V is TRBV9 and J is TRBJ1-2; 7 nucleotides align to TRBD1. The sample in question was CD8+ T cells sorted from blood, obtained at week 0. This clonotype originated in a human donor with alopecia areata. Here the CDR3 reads CASSARQGYGYTF. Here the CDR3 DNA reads TGTGCCAGCAGCGCTCGACAGGGCTATGGCTACACCTTC.